The 25 T cell receptor beta chains reported below all come from one sample, sequenced in a study of quantifying T cell responses using KT2 cells. The wider study: Reverse transcription used primers in the TCR alpha and beta constant regions.

Each cDNA got a UMI-containing oligo ligated at its 3' end. An equimolar mix of RC1.1 and RC1.2 primed the beta chain across TRBC1 and TRBC2. MiXCR was run by TCRdb on the UMI-ligation and nested PCR reads, yielding one entry per CDR3 protein. The data contain approximately 54,000 distinct CDR3 sequences, 11% of them singletons. The sample consisted of PBMCs spiked with cells of the T cell clone KT2. Every receptor here comes from a human donor.

This chain joins TRBV29-1 and TRBJ2-7; a weak D match, TRBD1 (6 bases). Trimming removed 2 bases at V and 2 bases at J, with 10 bases between. The CDR3 loop spans 13 amino acids. Germline assignment: CDR1 SQVTM and CDR2 ANQGSEA. The CDR3 DNA follows: TGCAGCGTTGAAACCGGACAGACCTACGAGCAGTACTTC. It encodes CSVETGQTYEQYF.

A few counts support this clonotype. The V call is TRBV6-5, the J call TRBJ1-3; 9 bases match TRBD1. The J segment lost 4 bases and the V segment lost 4 bases, leaving 5 bases of the junction unmatched. This CDR3 spans 15 amino acids. The germline V gene encodes CDR1 MNHEY and CDR2 SVGAGI. This CDR3 is CASSLDRGKGNTIYF. The CDR3 DNA is TGTGCCAGCAGTTTGGACAGGGGAAAGGGAAACACCATATATTTT.

This clonotype was seen at least ten times. The chain links TRBV2 to TRBJ2-1; D is unresolved. Trimming stripped 6 bases from V and 0 bases from J, with 15 bases between. The CDR3 is made up of 16 amino acids. Germline CDR1 reads SNHLY; CDR2 reads FYNNEI. The CDR3 nucleotides are TGTGCCAGCAGCCTAAATACAGTGATCTCCTACAATGAGCAGTTCTTC. Its translation is CASSLNTVISYNEQFF. The whole variable domain, remainder taken from reference TRBV2 and TRBJ2-1, is EPEVTQTPSHQVTQMGQEVILRCVPISNHLYFYWYRQILGQKVEFLVSFYNNEISEKSEIFDDQFSVERPDGSNFTLKIRSTKLEDSAMYFCASSLNTVISYNEQFFGPGTRLTVL.

This rearrangement joins TRBV25-1 to TRBJ2-2; no reliable D call. CDR1 is MGHDK, CDR2 SYGVNS, per germline. V dropped 2 bases and J dropped 3 bases, with 10 bases sitting between them. CDR3 size: 15 residues. The CDR3 DNA reads as TGTGCCAGCAGTGAAACGCGGAGCCACACCGGGGAGCTGTTTTTT. It is translated as CASSETRSHTGELFF.

Details on this clonotype: A much larger clone differs by one base, so this may be a read error. The chain couples TRBV7-7 to TRBJ2-7, with no clear D. Per the germline V gene, CDR1 is SSHAT and CDR2 is FNYEAQ (reference sequence). The length of the CDR3 is 15 residues. The CDR3 loop reads CASSPFFGGSYEKYF. CDR3 nucleotides: TGTGCCAGCAGCCCCTTTTTTGGCGGCTCCTACGAGAAGTACTTC.

This clonotype was seen many times. This chain links TRBV4-2 with TRBJ2-5; 10 nucleotides match TRBD2. Germline CDR1 is LGHNA and CDR2 is YNFKEQ. Trimming cost V 0 bases and J 6 bases; bases outside gene matches: 10. The CDR3 totals 17 residues. The CDR3 region is CASSQDLASGRAKTQYF. CDR3 in DNA: TGTGCCAGCAGCCAAGATCTGGCTAGCGGGAGAGCGAAGACCCAGTACTTC.

This chain connects TRBV27 to TRBJ2-1; 8 bases align to TRBD1. J gave up 4 bases and V 0 bases, and 5 bases lay outside the gene matches. Germline CDR1 reads MNHEY; CDR2 reads SMNVEV (reference sequence). The CDR3 extends over 16 amino acids. Here the CDR3 DNA reads TGTGCCAGCAGTTTATCGCAGGGGGCGAGTTACAATGAGCAGTTCTTC. Translation gives CASSLSQGASYNEQFF.

The chain joins TRBV9 to TRBJ2-2, with TRBD2 matching 15 bases. CDR3 size: 19 residues. V lost 4 bases and J lost 6; bases outside the gene matches: 13. Germline CDR1 reads SGDLS; CDR2 reads YYNGEE. The CDR3: CASSPRTSGRARTAGELFF. For the CDR3, the DNA is TGTGCCAGCAGCCCGAGGACTAGCGGGAGGGCCCGGACGGCCGGGGAGCTGTTTTTT. Based on the CDR3 plus reference TRBV9 and TRBJ2-2, the full variable domain is DSGVTQTPKHLITATGQRVTLRCSPRSGDLSVYWYQQSLDQGLQFLIQYYNGEERAKGNILERFSAQQFPDLHSELNLSSLELGDSALYFCASSPRTSGRARTAGELFFGEGSRLTVL.

This clonotype has at least ten counts. The rearrangement uses TRBV2 and TRBJ2-5; no reliable D call. This CDR3 has 13 residues. Trimming left V 8 bases short and J 2 bases short, with 12 bases between. Germline V gene lookup returns CDR1 SNHLY and CDR2 FYNNEI. As DNA, the CDR3 is TGTGCCAGCCTTGGGCAGTTTCAAGAGACCCAGTACTTC. Its protein is CASLGQFQETQYF.

The chain couples TRBV20-1 to TRBJ1-3, with D unclear. V lost 4 bases and J 2 bases, leaving 3 bases between the germline ends. Germline CDR1 is DFQATT and CDR2 is SNEGSKA (reference sequence). CDR3 length: 11 amino acids. In DNA, the CDR3 is TGCAGTGCTATTGCTGGAAACACCATATATTTT. Protein sequence: CSAIAGNTIYF.

This clonotype was detected many times. The CDR3 sequence: CASSLAEYTDTQYF. CDR3 coding DNA: TGCGCCAGCAGCTTGGCGGAGTACACAGATACGCAGTATTTT. The chain uses TRBV5-1 and TRBJ2-3; D not resolved. Trimming removed 0 bases at V and 2 bases at J, with 7 bases between. The CDR3 is made up of 14 amino acids. Germline V gene data show CDR1 as SGHRS and CDR2 as YFSETQ. Variable domain in full (rest from reference TRBV5-1 and TRBJ2-3): KAGVTQTPRYLIKTRGQQVTLSCSPISGHRSVSWYQQTPGQGLQFLFEYFSETQRNKGNFPGRFSGRQFSNSRSEMNVSTLELGDSALYLCASSLAEYTDTQYFGPGTRLTVL.

This clonotype was seen many times. This chain connects TRBV30 to TRBJ2-7; 7 positions agree with TRBD1. Germline V gene sequence: CDR1 GTSNPN, CDR2 SVGIG (reference sequence). This CDR3 spans 12 amino acids. Trimming removed 4 bases from V and 4 bases from J; junction bases left unmatched: 4. CDR3 sequence: CAWTRGRYEQYF. CDR3 bases: TGTGCCTGGACGAGGGGGCGGTACGAGCAGTACTTC.

Ten or more counts support this clonotype. This rearrangement joins TRBV2 to TRBJ1-5, with a tentative D call TRBD1 (5 bases). This CDR3 has 14 amino acids. Germline lookup yields CDR1 SNHLY and CDR2 FYNNEI. V was pared by 7 bases and J by 3 bases, with 13 bases between. CDR3 sequence: CASNPQGLNQPQHF. CDR3 DNA sequence: TGTGCCAGCAACCCCCAGGGTCTCAATCAGCCCCAGCATTTT.

This clonotype turned up a few times. This chain uses TRBV7-3 with TRBJ2-2; no definite D call. V was cut by 5 bases and J by 3 bases, with 16 bases left in between. CDR3 length: 16 amino acids. Germline loops: CDR1 SGHTA, CDR2 FQGTGA. Here the CDR3 DNA reads TGTGCCAGCAGCGCCCGGCTAGGAAAGGACACCGGGGAGCTGTTTTTT. Translation gives CASSARLGKDTGELFF.

This clonotype came up a few times. The V and J genes are TRBV12-3 or TRBV12-4 and TRBJ2-2, with TRBD1 identical over 8 bases. The V gene end was trimmed by 4 bases and the J gene end by 7 bases; junction bases not matched to a gene: 5. The length of the CDR3 is 14 residues. The CDR3 loop is CASSSDRVIGELFF. DNA of the CDR3: TGTGCCAGCAGTTCGGACAGGGTCATCGGGGAGCTGTTTTTT.

This clonotype was seen a few times. The J gene is TRBJ2-3, the V gene TRBV7-3; no definite D call. CDR3 size: 15 residues. Germline V gene data show CDR1 as SGHTA and CDR2 as FQGTGA. V was clipped by 0 bases and J by 2 bases, with 9 bases between them. Here the CDR3 reads CASSLTGTNTDTQYF. The CDR3 DNA follows: TGTGCCAGCAGCTTAACGGGCACCAACACAGATACGCAGTATTTT.

The chain recombines TRBV5-4 with TRBJ2-1; 12 bases match TRBD2. CDR1 and CDR2 from the germline V gene are SGHNT and YYREEE (reference sequence). The CDR3 has 16 amino acids. The V segment lost 4 bases and the J segment 9 bases; nucleotides outside the gene matches: 11. CDR3 region: CASSPDPSGGAGEQFF. DNA of the CDR3: TGTGCCAGCAGCCCGGACCCTAGCGGGGGGGCAGGTGAGCAGTTCTTC.

This clonotype was recorded a few times. V and J are TRBV6-4 and TRBJ2-6; D uncertain. CDR1 and CDR2 (germline): MRHNA, SNTAGT. This CDR3 has 15 amino acids. Trimming removed 2 bases from V and 0 bases from J, with 5 bases in between. CDR3 DNA: TGTGCCAGCAGTGACAGTACCTCTGGGGCCAACGTCCTGACTTTC. This encodes CASSDSTSGANVLTF.

The gene calls are TRBV4-1 and TRBJ2-5; the match to TRBD2 covers 7 bases. Germline CDR1 and CDR2: MGHRA and YSYEKL. J was trimmed by 5 bases and V by 0 bases; bases with no gene match: 3. The CDR3 runs to 14 residues. CDR3 loop: CASSQDTGGETQYF. The CDR3 DNA reads TGCGCCAGCAGCCAAGATACGGGAGGCGAGACCCAGTACTTC.

This clonotype has just a few counts. This chain uses TRBV20-1 with TRBJ2-5; 7 bases line up with TRBD2. The trim removed 1 base at V and 1 base at J, leaving 3 bases unmatched. This CDR3 has 14 residues. Germline CDR1 DFQATT, CDR2 SNEGSKA (reference sequence). This CDR3 reads CSARGGTTQETQYF. The CDR3 DNA reads as TGCAGTGCTAGAGGGGGGACTACCCAAGAGACCCAGTACTTC.

This clonotype was seen a few times. J is TRBJ1-2 and V is TRBV7-6; 8 bases align to TRBD1. J gave up 7 bases and V 1 base, and 5 bases lay outside the gene matches. CDR3 length equals 14 residues. CDR1 is SGHVS, CDR2 FNYEAQ, per germline. The CDR3 DNA follows: TGTGCCAGCAGCTTAGACGGCAGGGGGCTTGGCTACACCTTC. It encodes CASSLDGRGLGYTF. The full variable domain, in which reference TRBV7-6 and TRBJ1-2 provide the parts outside the CDR3, is GAGVSQSPRYKVTKRGQDVALRCDPISGHVSLYWYRQALGQGPEFLTYFNYEAQQDKSGLPNDRFSAERPEGSISTLTIQRTEQRDSAMYRCASSLDGRGLGYTFGSGTRLTVV.

This clonotype came up many times. The chain recombines TRBV20-1 with TRBJ1-6, with D unresolved. Germline V gives CDR1 DFQATT, CDR2 SNEGSKA (reference sequence). Trimming shortened V by 3 bases and J by 5 bases, and 11 bases separated the two germline ends. The CDR3 sequence is 14 residues long. CDR3: CSASWPENNSPLHF. In nucleotides, the CDR3 is TGCAGTGCTAGTTGGCCTGAAAATAATTCACCCCTCCACTTT.

Ten or more counts support this clonotype. V and J are TRBV2 and TRBJ2-3; D remains ambiguous. The CDR3 has 13 amino acids. Trimming cost V 5 bases and J 0 bases, with 6 bases left between them. Germline values: CDR1 SNHLY, CDR2 FYNNEI. CDR3 residues: CASSPYSTDTQYF. The CDR3 DNA is TGTGCCAGCAGTCCCTATAGCACAGATACGCAGTATTTT.

This clonotype came up a few times. The V gene is TRBV7-8, the J gene TRBJ1-1, with 7 bases that match TRBD1. The V segment lost 2 bases and the J segment 8 bases; nucleotides outside the gene matches: 8. Germline CDR1 reads SGHVS; CDR2 reads FQNEAQ. This CDR3 is built from 14 residues. Written as DNA, the CDR3 is TGTGCCAGCAGCTTAAAGGGGGCGCCGGGGGAAGCTTTCTTT. Its translation is CASSLKGAPGEAFF.

The CDR3 DNA sequence: TGTGCCAGCAGTTTACACGGCGGGGGCACAGATACGCAGTATTTT. Translation gives CASSLHGGGTDTQYF. The rearrangement links TRBV12-3 or TRBV12-4 to TRBJ2-3; a weak D match, TRBD2 (6 bases). The CDR3 length is 15 residues. V was shortened by 2 bases and J by 1 base, with 10 bases between the two germline ends.